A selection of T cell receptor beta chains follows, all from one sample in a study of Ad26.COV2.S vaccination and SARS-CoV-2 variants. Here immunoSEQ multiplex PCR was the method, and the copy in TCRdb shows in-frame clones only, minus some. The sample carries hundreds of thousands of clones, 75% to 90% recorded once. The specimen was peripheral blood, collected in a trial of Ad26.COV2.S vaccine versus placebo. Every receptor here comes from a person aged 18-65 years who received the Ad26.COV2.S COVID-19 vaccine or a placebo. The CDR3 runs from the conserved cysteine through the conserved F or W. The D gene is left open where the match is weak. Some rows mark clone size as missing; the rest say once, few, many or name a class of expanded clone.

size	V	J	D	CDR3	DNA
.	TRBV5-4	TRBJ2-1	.	CASSAPLGESSYNEQFF	TGTGCCAGCAGCGCCCCCTTAGGCGAAAGCTCCTACAATGAGCAGTTCTTC
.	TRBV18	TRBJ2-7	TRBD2	CASSPSGGPPYEQYF	TGTGCCAGCTCCCCTAGCGGGGGGCCTCCGTACGAGCAGTACTTC
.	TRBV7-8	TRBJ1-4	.	CASSSEILRGEKLFF	TGTGCCAGCAGCTCTGAGATCCTGAGGGGGGAAAAACTGTTTTTT
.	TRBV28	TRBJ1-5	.	CASNLGVQPQHF	TGTGCCAGCAACCTGGGCGTTCAGCCCCAGCATTTT
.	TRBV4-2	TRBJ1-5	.	CASSQGSRANNQPQHF	TGTGCCAGCAGCCAAGGTAGCAGGGCTAACAATCAGCCCCAGCATTTT
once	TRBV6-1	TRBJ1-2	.	CASSEARAPAHGYTF	TGTGCCAGCAGTGAAGCGAGGGCCCCGGCCCATGGCTACACCTTC
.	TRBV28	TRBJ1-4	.	CASRSPGGGRRKLFF	TGTGCCAGCAGGTCACCCGGGGGGGGGCGGCGAAAACTGTTTTTT
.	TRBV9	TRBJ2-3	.	CASSVGWILGTDTQYF	TGTGCCAGCAGCGTAGGGTGGATTTTGGGCACAGATACGCAGTATTTT
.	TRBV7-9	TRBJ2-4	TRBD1	CASSLMGQGRNIQYF	TGTGCCAGCAGCTTAATGGGACAGGGTAGAAACATTCAGTACTTC
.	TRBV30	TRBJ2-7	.	CAWSVEDKGYEQYF	TGTGCCTGGAGTGTTGAAGATAAGGGCTACGAGCAGTACTTC
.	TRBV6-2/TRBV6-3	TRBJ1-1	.	CASSYVAEDMNTEAFF	TGTGCCAGCAGTTACGTTGCAGAAGATATGAACACTGAAGCTTTCTTT
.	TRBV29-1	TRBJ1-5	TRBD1	CSVGQGAEPQHF	TGCAGCGTTGGACAGGGGGCTGAGCCCCAGCATTTT
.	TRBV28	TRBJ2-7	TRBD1	CASSLTGPYEQYF	TGTGCCAGCAGTTTGACAGGGCCCTACGAGCAGTACTTC
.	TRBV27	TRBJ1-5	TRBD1	CASSLGTANQPQHF	TGTGCCAGCAGTCTGGGGACAGCAAATCAGCCCCAGCATTTT
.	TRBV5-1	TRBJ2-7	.	CASSLDRSSYEQYF	TGCGCCAGCAGCCTGGACCGAAGCTCCTACGAGCAGTACTTC
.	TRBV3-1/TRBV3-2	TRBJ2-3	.	CATRETAGPTDTQYF	TGTGCCACCCGCGAGACGGCGGGACCCACAGATACGCAGTATTTT
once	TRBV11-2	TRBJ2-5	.	CASSSDTGGSAQYF	TGTGCCAGCAGCTCGGACACGGGCGGGTCGGCCCAGTACTTC
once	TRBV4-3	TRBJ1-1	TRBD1	CASSQDRLGQATEAFF	TGCGCCAGCAGCCAAGATAGGCTCGGACAGGCCACTGAAGCTTTCTTT
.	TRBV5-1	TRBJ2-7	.	CASSPGSEQYF	TGCGCCAGCAGCCCCGGGTCCGAGCAGTACTTC
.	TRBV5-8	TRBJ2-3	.	CASSLEQYTQYF	TGTGCCAGCAGCTTGGAACAGTATACGCAGTATTTT
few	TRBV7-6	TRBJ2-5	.	CASTRAGGTQYF	TGTGCCAGCACCCGAGCCGGGGGGACCCAGTACTTC
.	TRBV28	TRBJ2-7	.	CASSFGGNRYEQYF	TGTGCCAGCAGTTTCGGGGGCAATCGGTACGAGCAGTACTTC
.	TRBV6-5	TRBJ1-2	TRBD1	CASSYTRQGAGGYTF	TGTGCCAGCAGTTACACTAGACAGGGGGCCGGTGGCTACACCTTC
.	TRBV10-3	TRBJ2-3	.	CAISDNRDATDTQYF	TGTGCCATCAGTGATAACAGGGATGCGACAGATACGCAGTATTTT
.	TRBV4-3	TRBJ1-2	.	CASSQDGGEKFGYGYTF	TGCGCCAGCAGCCAAGATGGTGGGGAGAAGTTTGGCTATGGCTACACCTTC
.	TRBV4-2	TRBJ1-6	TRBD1	CASSQTGEFSPLHF	TGTGCCAGCAGCCAAACAGGGGAATTCTCACCCCTCCACTTT
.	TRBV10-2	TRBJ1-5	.	CASSLRTGGDQPQHF	TGCGCCAGCAGCCTTAGGACTGGAGGGGATCAGCCCCAGCATTTT
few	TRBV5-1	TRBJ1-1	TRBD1	CASSLGQGVATEAFF	TGCGCCAGCAGCTTGGGACAGGGGGTGGCCACTGAAGCTTTCTTT
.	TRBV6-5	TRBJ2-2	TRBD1	CASPDRRNTGELFF	TGTGCCAGTCCGGACAGGAGGAACACCGGGGAGCTGTTTTTT
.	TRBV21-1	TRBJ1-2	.	CASSKLELPSYGYTF	TGTGCCAGCAGCAAACTTGAACTCCCCAGCTATGGCTACACCTTC